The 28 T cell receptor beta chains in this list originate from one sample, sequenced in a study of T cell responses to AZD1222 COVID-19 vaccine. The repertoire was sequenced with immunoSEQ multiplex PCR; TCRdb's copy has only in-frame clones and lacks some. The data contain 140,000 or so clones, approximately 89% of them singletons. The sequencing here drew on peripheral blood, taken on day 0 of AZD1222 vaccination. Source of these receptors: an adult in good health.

The chain's CDR3 is CASFQPHNQPQHF. CDR3 coding DNA: TGTGCCAGCTTTCAACCCCACAATCAGCCCCAGCATTTT. The V and J genes are TRBV21-1 and TRBJ1-5. TRBV21-1 has pseudogene status. The CDR3 extends over 13 amino acids.

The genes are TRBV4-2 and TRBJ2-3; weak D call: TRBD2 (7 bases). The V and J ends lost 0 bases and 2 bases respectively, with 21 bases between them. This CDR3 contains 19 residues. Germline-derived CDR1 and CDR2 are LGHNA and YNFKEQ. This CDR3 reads CASSQDSGGGVVITDTQYF. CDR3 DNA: TGTGCCAGCAGCCAAGATAGTGGGGGGGGCGTAGTGATCACAGATACGCAGTATTTT.

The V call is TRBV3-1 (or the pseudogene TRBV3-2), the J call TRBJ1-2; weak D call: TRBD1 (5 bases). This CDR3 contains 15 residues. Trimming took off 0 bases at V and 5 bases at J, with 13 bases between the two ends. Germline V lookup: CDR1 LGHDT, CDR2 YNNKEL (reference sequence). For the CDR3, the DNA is TGTGCCAGCAGCCAAGATTGGGGGGGGAGGTATGGCTACACCTTC. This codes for CASSQDWGGRYGYTF.

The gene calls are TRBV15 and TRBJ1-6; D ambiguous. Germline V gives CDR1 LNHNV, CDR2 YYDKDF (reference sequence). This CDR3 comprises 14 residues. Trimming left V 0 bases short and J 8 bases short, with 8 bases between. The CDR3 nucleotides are TGTGCCACCAGCAGAGATGGGGTAGATTCACCCCTCCACTTT. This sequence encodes CATSRDGVDSPLHF.

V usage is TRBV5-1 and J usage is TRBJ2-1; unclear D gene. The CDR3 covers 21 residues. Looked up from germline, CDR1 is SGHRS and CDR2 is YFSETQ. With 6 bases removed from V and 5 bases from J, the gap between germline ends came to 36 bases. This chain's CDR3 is CASNFYPSTQGAEVQNNEQFF. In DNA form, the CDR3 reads TGCGCCAGCAATTTTTACCCGAGCACTCAAGGAGCTGAAGTACAAAACAATGAGCAGTTCTTC.

CDR3 DNA: TGCGCCAGCAGTACTGAAGCTAACTATGGCTACACCTTC. This gives the protein CASSTEANYGYTF. The chain couples TRBV5-1 to TRBJ1-2; unclear D gene. The germline V and J ends were trimmed by 5 bases and 0 bases, with 8 bases remaining between them. The germline gives CDR1 SGHRS, CDR2 YFSETQ. The CDR3 is 13 amino acids.

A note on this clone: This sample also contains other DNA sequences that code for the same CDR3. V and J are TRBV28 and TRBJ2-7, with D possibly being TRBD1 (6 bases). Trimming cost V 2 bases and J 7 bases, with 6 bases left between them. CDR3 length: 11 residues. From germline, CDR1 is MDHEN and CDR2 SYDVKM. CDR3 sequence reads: CASSLRGEQYF. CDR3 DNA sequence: TGTGCCAGCAGTTTAAGGGGGGAGCAGTACTTC.

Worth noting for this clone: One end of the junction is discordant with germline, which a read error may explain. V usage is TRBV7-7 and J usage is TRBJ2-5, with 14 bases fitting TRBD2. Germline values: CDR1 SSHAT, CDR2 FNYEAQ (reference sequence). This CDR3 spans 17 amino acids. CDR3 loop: CASSARLAGGLGETQYF. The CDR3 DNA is TGTGCTAGCAGCGCCCGACTAGCGGGAGGGTTGGGAGAGACCCAGTACTTC. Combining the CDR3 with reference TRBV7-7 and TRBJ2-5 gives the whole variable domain GAGVSQSPRYKVTKRGQDVTLRCDPISSHATLYWYQQALGQGPEFLTYFNYEAQPDKSGLPSDRFSAERPEGSISTLTIQRTEQRDSAMYRCASSARLAGGLGETQYFGPGTRLLVL.

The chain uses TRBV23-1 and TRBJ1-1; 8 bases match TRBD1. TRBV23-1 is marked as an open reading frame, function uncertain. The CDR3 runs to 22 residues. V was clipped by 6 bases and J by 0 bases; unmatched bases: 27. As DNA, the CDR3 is TGCGCCAGCAGGTTCGGGTCACTACGAGTCGCGACAGGGGCCGAAATGAACACTGAAGCTTTCTTT. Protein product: CASRFGSLRVATGAEMNTEAFF.

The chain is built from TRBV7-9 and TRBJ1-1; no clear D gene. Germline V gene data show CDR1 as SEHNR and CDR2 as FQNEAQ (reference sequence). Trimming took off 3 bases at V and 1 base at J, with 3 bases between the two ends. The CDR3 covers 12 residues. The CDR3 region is CASSFGNTEAFF. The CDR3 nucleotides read TGTGCCAGCAGCTTTGGGAACACTGAAGCTTTCTTT.

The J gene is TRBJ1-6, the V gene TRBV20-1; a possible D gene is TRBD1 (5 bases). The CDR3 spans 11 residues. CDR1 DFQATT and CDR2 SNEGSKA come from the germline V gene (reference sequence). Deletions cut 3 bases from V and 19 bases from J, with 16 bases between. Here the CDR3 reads CSARPGTLLHF. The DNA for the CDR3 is TGCAGTGCTAGGCCCGGGACCCTTTTACACTTT.

In DNA form, the CDR3 reads TGCGCCAGCAGCTTAGAAGGGGATGGCTACACCTTC. This translates into CASSLEGDGYTF. J is TRBJ1-2 and V is TRBV5-1, with D tentatively TRBD1 (5 bases). The CDR3 is made up of 12 amino acids. The germline CDR1 and CDR2 sequences are SGHRS and YFSETQ. The ends were cut back, 2 bases at V and 6 bases at J, with 8 bases in the middle.

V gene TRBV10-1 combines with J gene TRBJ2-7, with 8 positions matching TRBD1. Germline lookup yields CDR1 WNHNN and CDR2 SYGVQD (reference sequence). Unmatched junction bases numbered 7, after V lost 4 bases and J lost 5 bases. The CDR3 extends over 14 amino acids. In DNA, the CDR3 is TGCGCCAGCAGTGTGACAGGGGTTCTGGACGAGCAGTACTTC. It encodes CASSVTGVLDEQYF.

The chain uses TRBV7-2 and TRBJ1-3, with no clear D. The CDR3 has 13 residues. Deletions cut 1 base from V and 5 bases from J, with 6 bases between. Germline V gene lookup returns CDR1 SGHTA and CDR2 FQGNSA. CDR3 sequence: CASSLDPRNTIYF. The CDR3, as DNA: TGTGCCAGCAGCTTAGACCCCCGAAACACCATATATTTT.

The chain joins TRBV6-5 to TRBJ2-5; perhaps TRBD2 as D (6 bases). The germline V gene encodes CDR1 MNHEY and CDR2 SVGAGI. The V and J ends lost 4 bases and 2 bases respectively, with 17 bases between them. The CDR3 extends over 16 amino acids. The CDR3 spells CASSSVHRDFQETQYF. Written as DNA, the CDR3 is TGTGCCAGCAGTTCAGTTCACCGGGACTTTCAAGAGACCCAGTACTTC.

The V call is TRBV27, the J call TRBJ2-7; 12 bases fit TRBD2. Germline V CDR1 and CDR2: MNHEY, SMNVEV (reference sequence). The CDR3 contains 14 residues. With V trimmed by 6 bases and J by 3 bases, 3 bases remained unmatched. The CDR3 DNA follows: TGTGCCAGCAGGGGACTAGCGGGCTACTACGAGCAGTACTTC. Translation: CASRGLAGYYEQYF.

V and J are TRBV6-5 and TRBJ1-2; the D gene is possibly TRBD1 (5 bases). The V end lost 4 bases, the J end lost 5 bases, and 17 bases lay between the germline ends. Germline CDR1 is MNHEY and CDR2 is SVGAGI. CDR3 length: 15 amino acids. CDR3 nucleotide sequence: TGTGCCAGCAGTTCCCTAGGCGGGGGAGGATATGGCTACACCTTC. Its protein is CASSSLGGGGYGYTF.

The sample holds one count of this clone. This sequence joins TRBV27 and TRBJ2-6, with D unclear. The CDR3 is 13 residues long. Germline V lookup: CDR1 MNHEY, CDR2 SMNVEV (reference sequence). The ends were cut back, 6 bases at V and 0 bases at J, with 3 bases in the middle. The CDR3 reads CASSFSGANVLTF. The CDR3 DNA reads TGTGCCAGCAGCTTCTCTGGGGCCAACGTCCTGACTTTC. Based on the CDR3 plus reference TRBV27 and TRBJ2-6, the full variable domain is EAQVTQNPRYLITVTGKKLTVTCSQNMNHEYMSWYRQDPGLGLRQIYYSMNVEVTDKGDVPEGYKVSRKEKRNFPLILESPSPNQTSLYFCASSFSGANVLTFGAGSRLTVL.

The CDR3 coding sequence is TGTGCCAGCTCACGGACAGGGAGGGATGAAAAACTGTTTTTT. This encodes CASSRTGRDEKLFF. The chain has TRBV18 and TRBJ1-4; TRBD1 aligns across 8 bases. V lost 4 bases to trimming and J lost 6 bases; unmatched junction nucleotides: 4. CDR1 is KGHSH, CDR2 LQKENI, per germline. CDR3 length: 14 amino acids.

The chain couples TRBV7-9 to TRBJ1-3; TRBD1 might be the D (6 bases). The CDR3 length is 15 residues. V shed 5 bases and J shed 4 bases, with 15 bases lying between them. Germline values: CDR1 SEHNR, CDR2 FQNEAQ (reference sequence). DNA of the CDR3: TGTGCCAGCAGCCAAGAGTACAGGGTCGGAAACACCATATATTTT. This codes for CASSQEYRVGNTIYF.

The CDR3: CASSSQGFQPQHF. CDR3 coding DNA: TGTGCCAGCAGTTCACAGGGATTTCAGCCCCAGCATTTT. V and J are TRBV28 and TRBJ1-5; tentatively, D is TRBD1 (6 bases). The CDR3 covers 13 residues. Germline V CDR1 and CDR2: MDHEN, SYDVKM. Between the trimmed V and J ends, which lost 4 bases and 6 bases, there was a span of 10 bases.

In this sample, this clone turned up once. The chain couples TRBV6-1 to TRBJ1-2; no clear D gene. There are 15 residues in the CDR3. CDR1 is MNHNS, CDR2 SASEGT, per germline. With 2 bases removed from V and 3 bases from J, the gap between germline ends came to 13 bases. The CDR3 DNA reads TGTGCCAGCAGTGAATTGCTGGGCAGCCACTATGGCTACACCTTC. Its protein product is CASSELLGSHYGYTF.

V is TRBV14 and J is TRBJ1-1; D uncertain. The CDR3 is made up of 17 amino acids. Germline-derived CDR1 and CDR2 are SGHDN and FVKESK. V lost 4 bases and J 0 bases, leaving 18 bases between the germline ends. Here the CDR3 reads CASSPFRWAGLNTEAFF. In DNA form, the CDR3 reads TGTGCCAGCAGCCCCTTTCGGTGGGCGGGCTTGAACACTGAAGCTTTCTTT.

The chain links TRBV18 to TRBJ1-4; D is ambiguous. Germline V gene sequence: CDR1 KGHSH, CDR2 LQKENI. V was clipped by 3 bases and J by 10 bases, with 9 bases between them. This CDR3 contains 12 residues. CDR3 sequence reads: CASSPETGKLFF. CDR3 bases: TGTGCCAGCTCACCCGAGACGGGAAAACTGTTTTTT.

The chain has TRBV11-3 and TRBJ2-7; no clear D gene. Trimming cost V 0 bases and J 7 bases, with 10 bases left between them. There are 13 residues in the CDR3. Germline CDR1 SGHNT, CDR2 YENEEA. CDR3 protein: CASSLENTREQYF. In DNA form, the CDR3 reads TGTGCCAGCAGCTTAGAGAACACGCGGGAGCAGTACTTC.

The CDR3 DNA follows: TGTGCCAGCAGCCCCAGGGGGGGGCTCCAAGAGACCCAGTACTTC. Translation: CASSPRGGLQETQYF. This chain connects TRBV3-1 (or the pseudogene TRBV3-2) to TRBJ2-5, with D perhaps given as TRBD1 or TRBD2 (7 bases each). Germline V gene sequence: CDR1 LGHDT, CDR2 YNNKEL (reference sequence). There are 15 residues in the CDR3. Trimming pared 4 bases from V and 1 base from J, leaving 13 bases between.

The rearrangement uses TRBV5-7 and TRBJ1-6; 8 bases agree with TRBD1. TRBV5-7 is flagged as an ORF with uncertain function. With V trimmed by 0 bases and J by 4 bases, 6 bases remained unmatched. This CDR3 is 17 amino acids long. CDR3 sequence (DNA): TGTGCCAGCAGCTTGGGACAGGGGCTGATGTATAATTCACCCCTCCACTTT. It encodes CASSLGQGLMYNSPLHF.

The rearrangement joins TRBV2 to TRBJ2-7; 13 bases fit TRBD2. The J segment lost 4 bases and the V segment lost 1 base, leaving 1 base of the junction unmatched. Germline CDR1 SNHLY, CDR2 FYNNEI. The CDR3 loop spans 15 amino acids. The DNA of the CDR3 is TGTGCCAGCAGTGAAGAGACTAGCGGGAGGTACGAGCAGTACTTC. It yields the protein CASSEETSGRYEQYF.